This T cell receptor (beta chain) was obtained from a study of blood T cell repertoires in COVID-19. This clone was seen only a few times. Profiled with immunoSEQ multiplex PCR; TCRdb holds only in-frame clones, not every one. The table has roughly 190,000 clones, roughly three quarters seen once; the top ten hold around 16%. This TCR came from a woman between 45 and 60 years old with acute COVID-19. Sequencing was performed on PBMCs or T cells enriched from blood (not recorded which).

This chain's CDR3 is CASKNRGSSGNTIYF. In nucleotides, the CDR3 is TGTGCCAGCAAAAACAGGGGGAGCTCTGGAAACACCATATATTTT. This chain connects TRBV4-2 to TRBJ1-3; TRBD1 matches at 8 bases. Germline V CDR1 and CDR2: LGHNA, YNFKEQ. The CDR3 loop spans 15 amino acids. V was pared by 7 bases and J by 0 bases, with 5 bases of the junction left unmatched.